This T cell receptor (beta chain) was documented in a study of T-cell memory formation after mild COVID-19. Overall study findings and caveats: CD4+ contracting clones lay mainly in CM and EM, CD8+ ones in EMRA. Memory cells collected pre-infection included some clones that later responded, suggesting cross-reactive memory joined.

Comment on this clonotype: Its antigen is not identified.

Constant-segment primers served in 5'RACE that generated TCR alpha and TCR beta cDNA libraries bearing sample barcodes and UMIs. Using its own MiXCR run on the 5' RACE reads, TCRdb lists one record per CDR3 protein. The table records 75,000 to 95,000 distinct CDR3 sequences, less than 15% of them present only once. This clonotype was obtained from a man between 18 and 35 years old who had mild COVID-19 (a few samples of this study predate the infection). Cell type and time point are not known. Sequenced sample: PBMCs or a T cell subset sorted from them (not recorded which).

The CDR3 nucleotides are TGTGCCAGCAGCTTAACCAGTGGGAGTAACTATGGCTACACCTTC. Amino acid sequence: CASSLTSGSNYGYTF. The V gene is TRBV7-6, the J gene TRBJ1-2; no clear D. There are 15 residues in the CDR3. Germline lookup yields CDR1 SGHVS and CDR2 FNYEAQ. V dropped 2 bases and J dropped 1 base, with 11 bases sitting between them. The full variable domain, completed using reference TRBV7-6 and TRBJ1-2, is GAGVSQSPRYKVTKRGQDVALRCDPISGHVSLYWYRQALGQGPEFLTYFNYEAQQDKSGLPNDRFSAERPEGSISTLTIQRTEQRDSAMYRCASSLTSGSNYGYTFGSGTRLTVV.